This T cell receptor beta chain was found in a study of cytomegalovirus exposure and HLA in healthy donors. This CDR3 comprises 13 residues. Trimming removed 0 bases at V and 8 bases at J, with 13 bases between. Germline V lookup: CDR1 GTSNPN, CDR2 SVGIG (reference sequence). Both 60 Vbeta primers and 13 Jbeta primers went into the PCR. The data were produced by immunoSEQ multiplex PCR, yet TCRdb's version contains in-frame clones alone and is incomplete. The sample carries roughly 130,000 clones, around 66% recorded once. The source material was PBMCs. The receptor comes from a woman in her thirties or forties in good health and CMV-seropositive. The V call is TRBV30, the J call TRBJ1-1; tentatively, D is TRBD1 (5 bases). As DNA, the CDR3 is TGTGCCTGGAGTGTCTCAGACAGCGCAGAAGCTTTCTTT. It is translated as CAWSVSDSAEAFF.